Listed below are T cell receptor beta chains from one sample, sequenced in a study of blood T cell repertoires in COVID-19. Assay: immunoSEQ multiplex PCR; the TCRdb copy retains only in-frame clones and omits some. The sample contains approximately 210,000 clones, about four fifths of which appear only once. Sequenced sample: peripheral blood. These TCRs come from a woman in her thirties or forties with acute or convalescent COVID-19. Each CDR3 is given with its conserved first and last residue. D genes are given only for firm matches. Clone size is given for some rows only: seen once, a few or many times, or a class if the clone is expanded.

J gene: TRBJ1-2
D gene: TRBD1
clone size: few
CDR3 length: 14
V gene: TRBV7-2
CDR3 DNA: TGTGCCAGCAGCCTGTGGACAGGGGACTATGGCTACACCTTC
CDR3 protein: CASSLWTGDYGYTF

J gene: TRBJ2-1
D gene: NA
clone size: NA
CDR3 length: 12
V gene: TRBV7-8
CDR3 DNA: TGTGCCAGCAGCTCCGAGCCGCATGAGCAGTTCTTC
CDR3 protein: CASSSEPHEQFF

J gene: TRBJ1-4
D gene: NA
clone size: NA
CDR3 length: 13
V gene: TRBV19
CDR3 DNA: TGTGCCAGTAGTATACGGAGGGATGAAAAACTGTTTTTT
CDR3 protein: CASSIRRDEKLFF

J gene: TRBJ2-3
D gene: TRBD2
clone size: NA
CDR3 length: 22
V gene: TRBV10-3
CDR3 DNA: TGTGCCATCAGTGACCTTATACCCCGAGGACTAGCGGGGGGCCAGAGCACAGATACGCAGTATTTT
CDR3 protein: CAISDLIPRGLAGGQSTDTQYF

J gene: TRBJ2-6
D gene: NA
clone size: NA
CDR3 length: 17
V gene: TRBV6-2/TRBV6-3
CDR3 DNA: TGTGCCAGCAGTTACCAGGGGTGGGTCTCTGGGGCCAACGTCCTGACTTTC
CDR3 protein: CASSYQGWVSGANVLTF

J gene: TRBJ2-7
D gene: TRBD2
clone size: NA
CDR3 length: 18
V gene: TRBV5-1
CDR3 DNA: TGCGCCAGCAGCGCCGGGACTAGCGGAATTCTAAGCTCCTACGAGCAGTACTTC
CDR3 protein: CASSAGTSGILSSYEQYF

J gene: TRBJ2-2
D gene: TRBD2
clone size: NA
CDR3 length: 15
V gene: TRBV5-3
CDR3 DNA: TGTGCCAGAAGCCCCGGACTAGCGGGAACCGGGGAGCTGTTTTTT
CDR3 protein: CARSPGLAGTGELFF

J gene: TRBJ2-3
D gene: NA
clone size: NA
CDR3 length: 13
V gene: TRBV5-1
CDR3 DNA: TGCGCCAGCAGCTTGGCAGGGGCAGATACGCAGTATTTT
CDR3 protein: CASSLAGADTQYF

J gene: TRBJ1-1
D gene: TRBD1
clone size: NA
CDR3 length: 16
V gene: TRBV9
CDR3 DNA: TGTGCCAGCAGCGCCGCCGGGACAGTGGGAGGAACTGAAGCTTTCTTT
CDR3 protein: CASSAAGTVGGTEAFF

J gene: TRBJ1-6
D gene: NA
clone size: NA
CDR3 length: 14
V gene: TRBV5-1
CDR3 DNA: TGCGCCAGCAGCCTAGGGACTGCCGATTCACCCCTCCACTTT
CDR3 protein: CASSLGTADSPLHF

J gene: TRBJ1-5
D gene: NA
clone size: NA
CDR3 length: 14
V gene: TRBV6-1
CDR3 DNA: TGTGCCAGCAGTGAAAATAGGGAGGAGCAGCCCCAGCATTTT
CDR3 protein: CASSENREEQPQHF

J gene: TRBJ1-1
D gene: NA
clone size: few
CDR3 length: 15
V gene: TRBV29-1
CDR3 DNA: TGCAGCGTTGTCCGAGGGAGTGTAGGCTACACTGAAGCTTTCTTT
CDR3 protein: CSVVRGSVGYTEAFF

J gene: TRBJ1-1
D gene: NA
clone size: NA
CDR3 length: 15
V gene: TRBV7-2
CDR3 DNA: TGTGCCAGCAGCCCTTACTCAGGGGAGGGAGCTGAAGCTTTCTTT
CDR3 protein: CASSPYSGEGAEAFF

J gene: TRBJ1-2
D gene: NA
clone size: NA
CDR3 length: 17
V gene: TRBV18
CDR3 DNA: TGTGCCAGCTCACCACTTGCTTCCGGACAGAAAAACTATGGCTACACCTTC
CDR3 protein: CASSPLASGQKNYGYTF

J gene: TRBJ2-3
D gene: TRBD2
clone size: NA
CDR3 length: 16
V gene: TRBV3-1/TRBV3-2
CDR3 DNA: TGTGCCAGCAGCCAAGGAGCGGGAGGTAGGGCAGATACGCAGTATTTT
CDR3 protein: CASSQGAGGRADTQYF

J gene: TRBJ2-7
D gene: NA
clone size: NA
CDR3 length: 12
V gene: TRBV6-5
CDR3 DNA: TGTGCCAGCAAAACTTACAGTCACGAGCAGTACTTC
CDR3 protein: CASKTYSHEQYF

J gene: TRBJ1-1
D gene: NA
clone size: few
CDR3 length: 11
V gene: TRBV20-1
CDR3 DNA: TGCAGTGCTAGATTGACAGACGAAGCTTTCTTT
CDR3 protein: CSARLTDEAFF

J gene: TRBJ2-5
D gene: TRBD1
clone size: once
CDR3 length: 17
V gene: TRBV24-1
CDR3 DNA: TGTGCCACCAGTGGCCTTGGACAGGGGGTAGGAGGGGAGACCCAGTACTTC
CDR3 protein: CATSGLGQGVGGETQYF

J gene: TRBJ2-7
D gene: NA
clone size: NA
CDR3 length: 18
V gene: TRBV2
CDR3 DNA: TGTGCCAGCAGTTTTCGCGGGGGCGCTGAATTTTTTTCCTACGAGCAGTACTTC
CDR3 protein: CASSFRGGAEFFSYEQYF

J gene: TRBJ1-1
D gene: NA
clone size: NA
CDR3 length: 12
V gene: TRBV6-5
CDR3 DNA: TGTGCCAGCAGTTCCGGTCACACTGAAGCTTTCTTT
CDR3 protein: CASSSGHTEAFF

J gene: TRBJ1-1
D gene: NA
clone size: NA
CDR3 length: 13
V gene: TRBV18
CDR3 DNA: TGTGCCAGCTCCCAACGGGTGGACACTGAAGCTTTCTTT
CDR3 protein: CASSQRVDTEAFF

J gene: TRBJ2-7
D gene: NA
clone size: many
CDR3 length: 15
V gene: TRBV7-2
CDR3 DNA: TGTGCCAGCAGCGACCCCAGAACTAACCTTTACGAGCAGTACTTC
CDR3 protein: CASSDPRTNLYEQYF

J gene: TRBJ1-5
D gene: NA
clone size: NA
CDR3 length: 12
V gene: TRBV12-5
CDR3 DNA: TGTGCTAGTGGTACCGGGGGTCAGCCCCAGCATTTT
CDR3 protein: CASGTGGQPQHF

J gene: TRBJ2-7
D gene: TRBD1
clone size: NA
CDR3 length: 14
V gene: TRBV27
CDR3 DNA: TGTGCCAGCAGTTGGGACAGGAGCTCCTACGAGCAGTACTTC
CDR3 protein: CASSWDRSSYEQYF

J gene: TRBJ2-1
D gene: NA
clone size: once
CDR3 length: 16
V gene: TRBV9
CDR3 DNA: TGTGCCAGCAGCTATAGTGGTAGCGGTTCCTACAATGAGCAGTTCTTC
CDR3 protein: CASSYSGSGSYNEQFF

J gene: TRBJ1-3
D gene: NA
clone size: few
CDR3 length: 11
V gene: TRBV30
CDR3 DNA: TGTGCCTGGTCATCTGGAAACACCATATATTTT
CDR3 protein: CAWSSGNTIYF

J gene: TRBJ2-5
D gene: TRBD1
clone size: few
CDR3 length: 16
V gene: TRBV6-6
CDR3 DNA: TGTGCCAGCAGCCGAAGAGCCGGGACAGGACAAGAGACCCAGTACTTC
CDR3 protein: CASSRRAGTGQETQYF

J gene: TRBJ2-1
D gene: TRBD2
clone size: once
CDR3 length: 15
V gene: TRBV6-5
CDR3 DNA: TGTGCCAGCAGTCCTAGCGGGGGCCTTTACAATGAGCAGTTCTTC
CDR3 protein: CASSPSGGLYNEQFF

J gene: TRBJ2-3
D gene: TRBD2
clone size: NA
CDR3 length: 18
V gene: TRBV7-6
CDR3 DNA: TGTGCCAGCAGCGGGTGGGCGACTAGCGGGAGAGGAGCAGATACGCAGTATTTT
CDR3 protein: CASSGWATSGRGADTQYF

J gene: TRBJ1-2
D gene: NA
clone size: NA
CDR3 length: 15
V gene: TRBV5-1
CDR3 DNA: TGCGCCAGCAGCTTGGCTGGCAGGGGCGACTATGGCTACACCTTC
CDR3 protein: CASSLAGRGDYGYTF

J gene: TRBJ2-7
D gene: NA
clone size: NA
CDR3 length: 16
V gene: TRBV23-1
CDR3 DNA: TGCGCCAGCAGTCAATCGATCCCAGGTCGGCGTAACGAGCAGTACTTC
CDR3 protein: CASSQSIPGRRNEQYF

J gene: TRBJ1-2
D gene: TRBD1
clone size: few
CDR3 length: 15
V gene: TRBV7-9
CDR3 DNA: TGTGCCAGCAGCCTGGGACAGGGGGCGGCCTATGGCTACACCTTC
CDR3 protein: CASSLGQGAAYGYTF

J gene: TRBJ1-4
D gene: NA
clone size: NA
CDR3 length: 15
V gene: TRBV30
CDR3 DNA: TGTGCCTGGAGTCCCGACCCCTCTAGGAGCGGAAAACTGTTTTTT
CDR3 protein: CAWSPDPSRSGKLFF

J gene: TRBJ2-7
D gene: TRBD1
clone size: NA
CDR3 length: 14
V gene: TRBV10-3
CDR3 DNA: TGTGCCATCAGTGGCGGCAGGGGGTTCTCCGAGCAGTACTTC
CDR3 protein: CAISGGRGFSEQYF

J gene: TRBJ1-1
D gene: TRBD1
clone size: NA
CDR3 length: 15
V gene: TRBV5-1
CDR3 DNA: TGCGCCAGCAGCTTCACCGGGACAGGGGGCACTGAAGCTTTCTTT
CDR3 protein: CASSFTGTGGTEAFF

J gene: TRBJ2-2
D gene: NA
clone size: NA
CDR3 length: 13
V gene: TRBV25-1
CDR3 DNA: TGTGCCAGCACTCGAACTTACACCGGGGAGCTGTTTTTT
CDR3 protein: CASTRTYTGELFF

J gene: TRBJ1-1
D gene: NA
clone size: NA
CDR3 length: 17
V gene: TRBV19
CDR3 DNA: TGTGCCAGTAGTATAGGCCCCCGTGGAGGGCTGAACACTGAAGCTTTCTTT
CDR3 protein: CASSIGPRGGLNTEAFF

J gene: TRBJ1-5
D gene: TRBD1
clone size: NA
CDR3 length: 13
V gene: TRBV19
CDR3 DNA: TGTGCCAGTCGAGCGCCGGGACAGGCAGCACAGCATTTT
CDR3 protein: CASRAPGQAAQHF

J gene: TRBJ1-4
D gene: NA
clone size: NA
CDR3 length: 11
V gene: TRBV3-1/TRBV3-2
CDR3 DNA: TGTGCCAGCCGGGGTAATGAAAAACTGTTTTTT
CDR3 protein: CASRGNEKLFF

J gene: TRBJ2-5
D gene: TRBD1
clone size: many
CDR3 length: 17
V gene: TRBV7-9
CDR3 DNA: TGTGCCAGCAGCTTAATGCGGACAGGGGAGGCGAGAAGGACCCAGTACTTC
CDR3 protein: CASSLMRTGEARRTQYF

J gene: TRBJ1-1
D gene: NA
clone size: NA
CDR3 length: 13
V gene: TRBV30
CDR3 DNA: TGTGCCTGGAGTGTGCAGGGGAACACTGAAGCTTTCTTT
CDR3 protein: CAWSVQGNTEAFF